The present TCR beta chain was sequenced within a study of beta chain features in type 1 diabetes. Regarding the study as a whole: VDJ junctions in type 1 diabetes patients carried more deletions and fewer insertions. Shortening that was moderate but significant affected the TCRB CDR3s of Type 1 diabetes patients in all four CD4+ subsets.

Turning to this clone: Its antigen remains unidentified.

As every portion of the isolated RNA was reverse transcribed, the sequencing read expressed TCRB transcripts. Profiled with immunoSEQ multiplex PCR; TCRdb holds only in-frame clones, not every one. Of around 170,000 clones listed, approximately 8.4% are singletons. V lost 7 bases, J lost 3 bases, and 9 bases stayed unmatched. Per the germline V gene, CDR1 is WSHSY and CDR2 is SAAADI. CDR3 length equals 15 residues. The gene calls are TRBV10-2 and TRBJ2-1, with 7 positions matching TRBD2. The TCR was taken from a young woman in good health. Sequenced input: central memory CD4+ T cells from blood. CDR3 bases: TGCGCCAGCAACCGGGGGAGGGTTGGCTACAATGAGCAGTTCTTC. Translated: CASNRGRVGYNEQFF.